The 20 T cell receptor beta chains reported below all come from one sample, sequenced in a study of T cell repertoires in cytomegalovirus infection. The antigens these receptors bind are not known. TCRdb processed the reads anew with MiXCR; each CDR3 protein has one entry. The sample contains fewer than 1,000,000 distinct CDR3 sequences, under 40% of which appear only once. This specimen consisted of cultured CD8+ T cells from PBMCs, obtained from culture after CMV antigen stimulation. These receptors all stem from a human donor in good health (CMV status not recorded). Some clones in this sample may be carry-over from other donors' samples.

The table lists this clonotype with many counts. The rearrangement joins TRBV7-6 to TRBJ2-3; 8 nucleotides align to TRBD1. CDR3 length: 18 amino acids. The ends lost 1 base at V and 4 bases at J; junction bases unmatched: 13. Per the germline V gene, CDR1 is SGHVS and CDR2 is FNYEAQ. CDR3 DNA: TGTGCCAGCAGCTTAGACCCTCCTCGGACAGGGATCCCAGATACGCAGTATTTT. Translating it yields CASSLDPPRTGIPDTQYF.

The chain couples TRBV5-4 to TRBJ2-5; 8 nucleotides agree with TRBD1. In germline, CDR1 is SGHNT, CDR2 YYREEE (reference sequence). J lost 4 bases, V lost 5 bases, and 10 bases had no gene match. CDR3 size: 15 residues. This CDR3 is CASSTPDRGPETQYF. The CDR3 DNA sequence: TGTGCCAGCAGTACACCCGACAGGGGCCCAGAGACCCAGTACTTC.

This clonotype has only a few counts. The chain recombines TRBV6-8 with TRBJ1-1, with 7 bases lining up with TRBD1. Germline V gene data show CDR1 as MNHGY and CDR2 as SAAAGT. The V gene end was trimmed by 0 bases and the J gene end by 11 bases; junction bases not matched to a gene: 12. This CDR3 region has 15 residues. CDR3 protein: CASSYSAGGGDWAFF. The CDR3 nucleotides read TGTGCCAGCAGTTACTCGGCAGGGGGAGGTGATTGGGCTTTCTTT.

As for this clonotype: The junction and the germline gene differ at one end; a read error may be behind it. The DNA for the CDR3 is TGTGTCAGCACTTCGACAGAAAAACTGTTTTTT. Translation gives CVSTSTEKLFF. V usage is TRBV12-3 or TRBV12-4 and J usage is TRBJ1-4; no definite D call. CDR3 length: 11 residues.

This clonotype was detected many times. The J gene is TRBJ2-1, the V gene TRBV7-2, with 7 bases lining up with TRBD2. Looked up from germline, CDR1 is SGHTA and CDR2 is FQGNSA. The CDR3 runs to 15 residues. V gave up 2 bases and J gave up 2 bases; unmatched junction bases: 3. The CDR3 loop is CASSLWGGTYNEQFF. Here the CDR3 DNA reads TGTGCCAGCAGCTTATGGGGGGGAACCTACAATGAGCAGTTCTTC.

The V gene is TRBV6-5, the J gene TRBJ1-1; no definite D call. V lost 11 bases and J 7 bases, leaving 20 bases between the germline ends. CDR3 length: 13 amino acids. Germline values: CDR1 MNHEY, CDR2 SVGAGI. CDR3 bases: TGTGCCCGCCGGACTTCCTCTGTGCTTGAAGCTTTCTTT. As protein: CARRTSSVLEAFF.

This chain uses TRBV6-5 with TRBJ1-2; D is unresolved. Germline values: CDR1 MNHEY, CDR2 SVGAGI. The germline V and J ends were trimmed by 6 bases and 7 bases, with 18 bases remaining between them. The CDR3 sequence is 14 residues long. This chain's CDR3 is CASRARVNSGGYTF. The CDR3, as DNA: TGTGCCAGCAGGGCCCGCGTCAATTCGGGTGGCTACACCTTC.

This chain connects TRBV20-1 to TRBJ2-1; 8 nucleotides match TRBD2. Trimming at V came to 5 bases and at J to 1 base, leaving 10 bases not matched to a gene. In germline, CDR1 is DFQATT, CDR2 SNEGSKA (reference sequence). This CDR3 has 16 amino acids. DNA for the CDR3: TGCAGTGCTTTCTTCGGGGGGGGGGGTTCCTACAATGAGCAGTTCTTC. Its translation is CSAFFGGGGSYNEQFF.

The chain joins TRBV10-3 to TRBJ1-6; TRBD1 matches at 9 bases. V dropped 0 bases and J dropped 9; count of bases not matched to a gene: 6. CDR1 is ENHRY, CDR2 SYGVKD, per germline. The CDR3 is made up of 16 amino acids. CDR3 protein: CAISESRQGGSSPLHF. The CDR3 region has the DNA TGTGCCATCAGTGAGTCAAGACAGGGGGGCAGTTCACCCCTCCACTTT.

This clonotype has at least ten counts. CDR3: CASSLVGRAGLAGGAKTQYF. The DNA for the CDR3 is TGTGCCAGCAGCTTAGTAGGGAGAGCGGGACTAGCGGGGGGAGCGAAGACCCAGTACTTC. This chain connects TRBV7-2 to TRBJ2-5; 15 bases match TRBD2. This CDR3 contains 20 residues. J was trimmed by 6 bases and V by 1 base; bases with no gene match: 15. Germline CDR1 is SGHTA and CDR2 is FQGNSA.

This clonotype was recorded a few times. The rearrangement joins TRBV5-6 to TRBJ1-1; tentatively, D is TRBD1 (5 bases). The V gene's germline CDR1 is SGHDT and CDR2 YYEEEE. V was cut by 3 bases and J by 5 bases, with 8 bases left in between. There are 12 residues in the CDR3. CDR3 residues: CASSSGPTEAFF. The DNA of the CDR3 is TGTGCCAGCAGCTCGGGACCTACTGAAGCTTTCTTT.

Here the CDR3 reads CASCDPATTAISYEQYV. The CDR3 region has the DNA TGTGCCAGCTGTGACCCCGCGACTACCGCTATATCCTACGAGCAGTACGTC. The chain recombines TRBV6-4 with TRBJ2-7, with TRBD2 as a possible D gene (5 bases). The CDR3 is 17 residues long. Germline CDR1 reads MRHNA; CDR2 reads SNTAGT.

The chain links TRBV20-1 to TRBJ2-1; TRBD2 is a possible D gene (5 bases). V lost 5 bases, J lost 0 bases, and 11 bases lay in between. The CDR3 runs to 14 residues. CDR1 and CDR2 (germline): DFQATT, SNEGSKA (reference sequence). The DNA of the CDR3 is TGCAGTGCTGGTGACTACCCCTCCTACAATGAGCAGTTCTTC. This gives the protein CSAGDYPSYNEQFF.

The chain recombines TRBV7-9 with TRBJ1-3; 10 bases are shared with TRBD1. V shed 5 bases and J 3 bases; nucleotides not matched to a gene: 13. Germline CDR1 is SEHNR and CDR2 is FQNEAQ (reference sequence). The CDR3 sequence is 18 residues long. The chain's CDR3 is CASSQTDGDRGHGNTIYF. The CDR3 DNA is TGTGCCAGCAGCCAAACCGACGGGGACAGGGGCCATGGAAACACCATATATTTT. The full variable domain, with the rest looked up from reference TRBV7-9 and TRBJ1-3, is DTGVSQNPRHKITKRGQNVTFRCDPISEHNRLYWYRQTLGQGPEFLTYFQNEAQLEKSRLLSDRFSAERPKGSFSTLEIQRTEQGDSAMYLCASSQTDGDRGHGNTIYFGEGSWLTVV.

This clonotype turned up a few times. This rearrangement joins TRBV7-8 to TRBJ2-7, with D possibly matching TRBD1 (6 bases). The CDR3 is 14 amino acids. Trimming removed 3 bases from V and 5 bases from J, with 14 bases in between. Germline values: CDR1 SGHVS, CDR2 FQNEAQ. CDR3 sequence (DNA): TGTGCCAGCAGCTTTACAGGGATGGGGCACGAGCAGTACGTC. The encoded protein is CASSFTGMGHEQYV.

The rearrangement uses TRBV7-8 and TRBJ2-3; D may be TRBD1 (7 bases). V gave up 1 base and J gave up 1 base, with 15 bases separating them. This CDR3 is built from 17 residues. The germline gives CDR1 SGHVS, CDR2 FQNEAQ. The CDR3 DNA is TGTGCCAGCAGCTTAGGCGGGGACAGACCAGGCACAGATACGCAGTATTTT. It encodes CASSLGGDRPGTDTQYF. The full variable domain, in which reference TRBV7-8 and TRBJ2-3 provide the parts outside the CDR3, is GAGVSQSPRYKVAKRGQDVALRCDPISGHVSLFWYQQALGQGPEFLTYFQNEAQLDKSGLPSDRFFAERPEGSVSTLKIQRTQQEDSAVYLCASSLGGDRPGTDTQYFGPGTRLTVL.

The rearrangement joins TRBV20-1 to TRBJ1-2; D is uncertain. There are 12 residues in the CDR3. V lost 3 bases to trimming and J lost 6 bases, with 11 bases between them. CDR1 and CDR2 from the germline V gene are DFQATT and SNEGSKA (reference sequence). CDR3 nucleotides: TGCAGTGCTAGCCGCAGTGTCGATGGCTACACCTTC. Translation gives CSASRSVDGYTF.

This chain connects TRBV20-1 to TRBJ2-7; D is possibly TRBD2 (5 bases). The CDR3 is made up of 11 amino acids. The V end lost 5 bases, the J end lost 4 bases, and 9 bases lay between the germline ends. The V gene's germline CDR1 is DFQATT and CDR2 SNEGSKA (reference sequence). This chain's CDR3 is CSARTSYEQYF. For the CDR3, the DNA is TGCAGTGCTCGGACTTCATACGAGCAGTACTTC.

The J gene is TRBJ2-2, the V gene TRBV28; possible D gene TRBD1, 6 bases. CDR1 and CDR2 (germline): MDHEN, SYDVKM. The V end lost 6 bases, the J end lost 1 base, and 15 bases lay between the germline ends. CDR3 size: 16 residues. CDR3 protein: CASRIIVGQNTGELFF. CDR3 DNA sequence: TGTGCCAGCAGGATAATCGTGGGACAGAACACCGGGGAGCTGTTTTTT.

In this sample, this clonotype turned up a few times. V is TRBV19 and J is TRBJ2-7; unclear D gene. The ends were cut back, 7 bases at V and 3 bases at J, with 10 bases in the middle. The CDR3 length is 12 residues. Germline V gene sequence: CDR1 LNHDA, CDR2 SQIVND (reference sequence). The CDR3 coding sequence is TGTGCCAGTACCGACGCCAACTACGAGCAGTACTTC. This encodes CASTDANYEQYF. Full variable domain (remainder filled in from reference TRBV19 and TRBJ2-7): DGGITQSPKYLFRKEGQNVTLSCEQNLNHDAMYWYRQDPGQGLRLIYYSQIVNDFQKGDIAEGYSVSREKKESFPLTVTSAQKNPTAFYLCASTDANYEQYFGPGTRLTVT.